These 7 T cell receptor beta chains were sequenced from one sample in a study of identical twins (dated by TCRdb to 2016 to 2017). The library relied on 5' RACE. The reads were generated on an Illumina HiSeq 2000. Clones were called with MiXCR by TCRdb after fastp trimmed the public reads at Q25, and only in-frame beta chains were retained. Every distinct CDR3 protein forms one entry, paired with its most common genes and DNA. For this sample the table gives around 960,000 distinct CDR3 sequences, of which 10% to 15% were detected only once. The ten largest clones take up about 1.6% of the sample. These data were also filed under a second study, of yellow fever vaccine responses in identical twins.

Sequencing used PBMCs. The receptors stem from a woman younger than 30 in good health.

This clonotype has more than one count but fewer than ten. The genes are TRBV20-1 and TRBJ2-7; D is possibly TRBD1 (5 bases). Per germline, CDR1 DFQATT and CDR2 SNEGSKA (reference sequence). V lost 0 bases, J lost 2 bases, and 17 bases lay in between. CDR3 length equals 16 residues. The CDR3 DNA follows: TGCAGTGCTAGAGATATCGGACACCCGGGTCCCTACGAGCAGTACTTC. Translated: CSARDIGHPGPYEQYF.

There are many counts of this clonotype. The gene calls are TRBV12-3 or TRBV12-4 and TRBJ1-3; D perhaps matches TRBD1 (6 bases). The V end lost 5 bases, the J end lost 4 bases, and 9 bases lay between the germline ends. The CDR3 length is 13 residues. CDR3 residues: CASSRGAGNTIYF. The CDR3 nucleotides are TGTGCCAGCAGTCGGGGGGCCGGAAACACCATATATTTT.

The V gene is TRBV20-1, the J gene TRBJ2-7; D could derive from TRBD1 or TRBD2 (5 bases each). The CDR3 covers 12 residues. Trimming took off 3 bases at V and 7 bases at J, with 13 bases between the two ends. Germline CDR1 is DFQATT and CDR2 is SNEGSKA (reference sequence). This CDR3 is CSARGPSLEQYF. The CDR3 coding sequence is TGCAGTGCTAGGGGACCTAGCCTTGAGCAGTACTTC.

This clonotype has only a few counts. The rearrangement links TRBV29-1 to TRBJ2-3; 9 bases line up with TRBD1. This CDR3 is built from 15 residues. From germline, CDR1 is SQVTM and CDR2 ANQGSEA. Trimming cost V 4 bases and J 3 bases; bases outside gene matches: 8. CDR3 coding DNA: TGCAGCGTTGGAAAGGGGACAGGGCGGACAGATACGCAGTATTTT. Translating gives CSVGKGTGRTDTQYF.

This clonotype has only a few counts. The chain carries TRBV6-2 or TRBV6-3 and TRBJ2-7; D is undetermined. Trimming took 6 bases from V and 5 from J, leaving 11 bases between them. The CDR3 length is 12 residues. Germline loops: CDR1 MNHEY, CDR2 SVGEGT. In DNA, the CDR3 is TGTGCCAGCAGCACCAGTCTCCACGAGCAGTACGTC. It translates to CASSTSLHEQYV.

This clonotype came up a few times. This chain links TRBV28 with TRBJ2-3; 8 bases are a match to TRBD2. Unmatched junction bases numbered 4, after V lost 4 bases and J lost 4 bases. There are 14 residues in the CDR3. Germline V gene sequence: CDR1 MDHEN, CDR2 SYDVKM. CDR3 region: CASSSGTSPDTQYF. The CDR3 nucleotides read TGTGCCAGCAGTTCCGGGACTAGTCCAGATACGCAGTATTTT.

This clonotype has more than one count but fewer than ten. The V call is TRBV10-3, the J call TRBJ2-5; 11 nucleotides agree with TRBD1. This CDR3 is 21 amino acids long. After removal of 0 bases from V and 2 bases from J, the junction contained 17 bases not matched to a gene. CDR1 and CDR2 (germline): ENHRY, SYGVKD. CDR3 in amino acids: CAISESSGLFGTGGVQETQYF. The CDR3 bases are TGTGCCATCAGTGAGTCGTCGGGGTTGTTTGGGACAGGGGGTGTTCAAGAGACCCAGTACTTC.